The clone carrying this T cell receptor (beta chain) was recorded many times. Germline V gene data show CDR1 as SQVTM and CDR2 as ANQGSEA. V was trimmed by 0 bases and J by 4 bases, leaving 12 bases between them. The CDR3 extends over 14 amino acids. Generated by immunoSEQ multiplex PCR, the TCRdb table keeps only in-frame clones and is missing some. The table includes roughly 120,000 clones, around 90% detected once. This specimen comes from a study of T cell responses to AZD1222 COVID-19 vaccine. The material was peripheral blood, obtained on day 0 of MenACWY control vaccination. The genes are TRBV29-1 and TRBJ1-1; D perhaps matches TRBD1 (5 bases). The clonotype comes from an adult in good health. The CDR3 DNA reads TGCAGCGTTGAAGAATACGGGGGGAGCACTGAAGCTTTCTTT. It translates to CSVEEYGGSTEAFF.